One sample yielded the 21 T cell receptor beta chains listed below, sequenced in a study of blood T cells in healthy people across ages. Primers used in a second PCR of about 6 to 11 cycles were a sample-barcoded 5' primer and a J-beta primer mix. TCRdb reprocessed the 5' RACE reads with MiXCR, giving one entry per CDR3 protein. This sample has 650,000 to 1,000,000 distinct CDR3 sequences, with roughly 34% found just once. Sample: blood. These receptors all come from a man aged 18 to 30 in good health.

This clonotype was observed at least ten times. This sequence joins TRBV7-3 and TRBJ2-3; 9 nucleotides line up with TRBD2. Germline assignment: CDR1 SGHTA and CDR2 FQGTGA. The V segment lost 3 bases and the J segment 4 bases; nucleotides outside the gene matches: 11. The CDR3 loop spans 17 amino acids. CDR3 region: CASSFLAAGGRSDTQYF. CDR3 sequence (DNA): TGTGCCAGCAGCTTCTTAGCCGCGGGGGGGCGTTCAGATACGCAGTATTTT.

For the CDR3, the DNA is TGTGCCACCAGCAGGAATCGGCGGGAGACTTACGGGGATGAGCAGTTCTTC. Its protein product is CATSRNRRETYGDEQFF. The rearrangement joins TRBV15 to TRBJ2-1; TRBD2 matches at 7 bases. Germline V CDR1 and CDR2: LNHNV, YYDKDF (reference sequence). Losses at the gene ends were 3 bases for V and 8 bases for J; bases not matched to a gene: 16. The CDR3 extends over 17 amino acids.

CDR3 bases: TGTGCCAGCAGCTCCAGGACTAGCGAATGGTACGAGCAGTACTTC. Translation gives CASSSRTSEWYEQYF. The rearrangement uses TRBV14 and TRBJ2-4; 9 bases are a match to TRBD2. The end of the DNA fits TRBJ2-7 better, so the J call may be wrong. The CDR3 runs 15 residues. Germline lookup yields CDR1 SGHDN and CDR2 FVKESK.

For this clonotype: This could be a read error, since a much larger clone is one nucleotide away. As DNA, the CDR3 is TGTGCCAGCAGTGGGGGGTTGCTATACAATGAGCAGTTCTTC. Translated, it gives CASSGGLLYNEQFF. The V call is TRBV12-3 or TRBV12-4, the J call TRBJ2-1, with D tentatively TRBD2 (6 bases). The CDR3 has 14 amino acids. Trimming took 5 bases from V and 4 from J, leaving 12 bases between them.

As for this clonotype: This could be a read error, since a much larger clone is one nucleotide away. This CDR3 is missing its conserved last phenylalanine or tryptophan, likely due to a read error. The chain has TRBV20-1 and TRBJ1-2; D is undetermined. CDR1 is DFQATT, CDR2 SNEGSKA, per germline (reference sequence). Trimming stripped 1 base from V and 4 bases from J, with 10 bases between. This CDR3 is 13 amino acids long. The CDR3 reads CSARAGILYGYTL. Written as DNA, the CDR3 is TGCAGTGCTAGAGCCGGGATCCTCTATGGCTACACCCTC.

Only a few counts were recorded for this clonotype. The genes are TRBV28 and TRBJ1-1; D is undetermined. The germline CDR1 and CDR2 sequences are MDHEN and SYDVKM. This CDR3 region has 12 residues. The V end lost 10 bases, the J end lost 1 base, and 10 bases lay between the germline ends. The CDR3, as DNA: TGTGCCATCAAGGTGGAGAACACTGAAGCTTTCTTT. Translation gives CAIKVENTEAFF. Variable domain in full (rest from reference TRBV28 and TRBJ1-1): DVKVTQSSRYLVKRTGEKVFLECVQDMDHENMFWYRQDPGLGLRLIYFSYDVKMKEKGDIPEGYSVSREKKERFSLILESASTNQTSMYLCAIKVENTEAFFGQGTRLTVV.

The chain recombines TRBV20-1 with TRBJ2-5; unclear D gene. The CDR3 consists of 12 residues. Germline CDR1 DFQATT, CDR2 SNEGSKA (reference sequence). Between the trimmed V and J ends, which lost 4 bases and 1 base, there was a span of 7 bases. The CDR3: CSATDFQETQYF. The DNA of the CDR3 is TGCAGTGCTACTGACTTCCAAGAGACCCAGTACTTC.

The chain is built from TRBV10-3 and TRBJ1-5; D not resolved. Germline V gene data show CDR1 as ENHRY and CDR2 as SYGVKD. Trimming removed 7 bases from V and 5 bases from J, with 9 bases in between. The CDR3 contains 12 residues. CDR3 DNA: TGTGCCATCACAGACGGGGATCAGCCCCAGCATTTT. Its protein product is CAITDGDQPQHF.

The chain has TRBV5-1 and TRBJ1-2; 9 bases line up with TRBD1. The V segment lost 3 bases and the J segment 2 bases; nucleotides outside the gene matches: 14. In germline, CDR1 is SGHRS, CDR2 YFSETQ. This CDR3 is built from 18 residues. CDR3 region: CASSWGGQGSVGNYGYTF. Here the CDR3 DNA reads TGCGCCAGCAGCTGGGGGGGACAGGGATCAGTCGGCAACTATGGCTACACCTTC.

The V call is TRBV14, the J call TRBJ2-5, with 7 positions matching TRBD1. The J call is uncertain, as TRBJ2-7 better fits the DNA end. The CDR3 contains 16 residues. The germline V gene encodes CDR1 SGHDN and CDR2 FVKESK. CDR3 sequence: CASSARQGVLLSEQYF. In DNA form, the CDR3 reads TGTGCCAGCAGCGCCCGACAGGGTGTTCTTTTGAGCGAGCAGTACTTC.

Concerning this clonotype: Because the CDR3 is missing its conserved closing phenylalanine or tryptophan, this is likely a read error. The chain combines TRBV5-1 with TRBJ2-5; D may be TRBD2 (6 bases). V shed 4 bases and J shed 1 base, with 11 bases lying between them. CDR1 SGHRS and CDR2 YFSETQ come from the germline V gene. CDR3 length: 14 amino acids. The CDR3, as DNA: TGCGCCAGCAGCGGGCTCGGGGGCCAAGAGACCCAGTACGTC. It is translated as CASSGLGGQETQYV.

This chain joins TRBV3-1 and TRBJ2-2; D is unclear. V dropped 0 bases and J dropped 1 base, with 9 bases sitting between them. CDR1 is LGHDT, CDR2 YNNKEL, per germline (reference sequence). CDR3 length equals 16 residues. The CDR3 DNA reads as TGTGCCAGCAGCCAAGATCGGACGTTGAACACCGGGGAGCTGTTTTTT. Encoded protein: CASSQDRTLNTGELFF. Full variable domain (rest looked up from reference TRBV3-1 and TRBJ2-2): DTAVSQTPKYLVTQMGNDKSIKCEQNLGHDTMYWYKQDSKKFLKIMFSYNNKELIINETVPNRFSPKSPDKAHLNLHINSLELGDSAVYFCASSQDRTLNTGELFFGEGSRLTVL.

V and J are TRBV20-1 and TRBJ2-2; D may be TRBD1 or TRBD2 (5 bases each). Germline CDR1 is DFQATT and CDR2 is SNEGSKA (reference sequence). The V gene lost 6 bases and the J gene lost 3 bases, with 11 bases spanning the gap. This CDR3 comprises 13 residues. The CDR3 nucleotides are TGCAGTGCCCCCGGGGCACACACCGGGGAGCTGTTTTTT. Amino acids: CSAPGAHTGELFF.

J is TRBJ1-1 and V is TRBV20-1; D is perhaps TRBD1 (6 bases). The CDR3 covers 16 residues. Per the germline V gene, CDR1 is DFQATT and CDR2 is SNEGSKA (reference sequence). Trimming left V 3 bases short and J 4 bases short, with 21 bases between. The CDR3 region has the DNA TGCAGTGCTAGGTATGAGGCCTTAGGGGGTTTCACTGAAGCTTTCTTT. Translation gives CSARYEALGGFTEAFF.

The chain uses TRBV7-8 and TRBJ2-1; weak D call: TRBD1 (7 bases). The length of the CDR3 is 16 residues. Per the germline V gene, CDR1 is SGHVS and CDR2 is FQNEAQ. V lost 5 bases to trimming and J lost 8 bases, with 22 bases between them. CDR3 sequence reads: CASSPLGRSGGHEQFF. The DNA of the CDR3 is TGTGCCAGCAGCCCACTAGGCCGATCAGGGGGGCATGAGCAGTTCTTC.

This clonotype was seen a few times. The gene calls are TRBV20-1 and TRBJ1-1, with TRBD1 identical over 8 bases. This CDR3 has 12 amino acids. CDR1 and CDR2 from the germline V gene are DFQATT and SNEGSKA (reference sequence). Trimming removed 6 bases from V and 1 base from J; junction bases left unmatched: 1. CDR3: CSADRENTEAFF. CDR3 nucleotide sequence: TGCAGTGCGGACAGGGAGAACACTGAAGCTTTCTTT.

The chain carries TRBV12-3 or TRBV12-4 and TRBJ2-3, with D tentatively TRBD1 (6 bases). V gave up 6 bases and J gave up 3 bases, with 16 bases separating them. The CDR3 is 15 residues long. In DNA form, the CDR3 reads TGTGCCAGCAGCCAAACCCGCAGGGGAACAGATACGCAGTATTTT. It specifies CASSQTRRGTDTQYF.

This clonotype appeared a few times. The V and J genes are TRBV6-2 or TRBV6-3 and TRBJ2-1; tentatively, D is TRBD1 or TRBD2 (5 bases each). Trimming stripped 4 bases from V and 8 bases from J, with 18 bases between. The CDR3 is 15 amino acids. Germline V CDR1 and CDR2: MNHEY, SVGEGT. The CDR3 region is CASSLRVQGTDEQFF. The CDR3 DNA reads as TGTGCCAGCAGTTTAAGAGTTCAAGGGACGGATGAGCAGTTCTTC.

The chain recombines TRBV6-2 or TRBV6-3 with TRBJ2-7; the D is unclear. Per the germline V gene, CDR1 is MNHEY and CDR2 is SVGEGT. Trimming removed 4 bases from V and 2 bases from J, with 9 bases in between. This CDR3 is 13 amino acids long. The CDR3 is CASSFGEAYEQYF. The CDR3 bases are TGTGCCAGCAGTTTCGGTGAGGCCTACGAGCAGTACTTC.

This rearrangement joins TRBV5-1 to TRBJ1-5; D gene ambiguous. The germline V gene encodes CDR1 SGHRS and CDR2 YFSETQ. V was pared by 8 bases and J by 0 bases, with 15 bases between. CDR3 length equals 15 residues. The CDR3 DNA reads as TGCGCCAGTCACGTGGACGGCCATAGCAATCAGCCCCAGCATTTT. The encoded protein is CASHVDGHSNQPQHF.

This rearrangement joins TRBV25-1 to TRBJ2-2, with TRBD2 as a possible D gene (5 bases). Germline CDR1 MGHDK, CDR2 SYGVNS. The V end was cut by 4 bases, the J end by 2 bases, with 11 bases between. The CDR3 loop spans 15 amino acids. CDR3 loop: CASSGFRGNTGELFF. CDR3 DNA: TGTGCCAGCAGTGGGTTCCGGGGTAACACCGGGGAGCTGTTTTTT.